A single T cell receptor (beta chain) is shown here with its context. Antigen specificity is unknown. TCRdb analysed the 5' RACE reads with MiXCR anew, one entry per CDR3 protein. The table includes a few hundred thousand distinct CDR3 sequences, more than 15% detected once. Germline values: CDR1 SGHVS, CDR2 FNYEAQ. V lost 2 bases to trimming and J lost 5 bases; unmatched junction nucleotides: 7. The CDR3 length is 16 residues. This record belongs to a study of T-cell memory formation after mild COVID-19. Findings of the study overall: The pre-infection memory compartment contained some responding clones, suggesting cross-reactive memory joined.

The TCR comes from a man aged 18-30 years who had mild COVID-19 (a few samples of this study predate the infection). Cell type and time point are not known. The rearrangement joins TRBV7-6 to TRBJ2-5, with 11 bases identical to TRBD2. Sequencing was carried out using PBMCs or a T cell subset sorted from them (not recorded which). The CDR3 bases are TGTGCCAGCAGCTTACGGTCCCTAGCGGGGGGTGAGACCCAGTACTTC. Translating it yields CASSLRSLAGGETQYF.